The entry below gives a single T cell receptor beta chain sequence along with its context. The sample belongs to a study of blood T cell repertoires in COVID-19. Background on the study: Material from acute and convalescent COVID-19 was sourced from the United States, Italy and Spain. PBMCs, B-cell-depleted T cells, or T cells provided the cDNA or gDNA that made up the material.

Trimming removed 6 bases from V and 0 bases from J, with 15 bases in between. The CDR3 is 15 residues long. The germline V gene has CDR1 SGDLS and CDR2 YYNGEE. Original methodology: Using reference gene primer amplification, nucleated cell counts were estimated. The data were produced by immunoSEQ multiplex PCR, yet TCRdb's version contains in-frame clones alone and is incomplete. V and J calls and clone size are those listed in that table; D and trimming were worked out from the DNA. The repertoire holds around 80,000 clones, with about 87% as singletons. Sequencing input: peripheral blood. The receptor's source is an elderly man with active or convalescent COVID-19. V is TRBV9 and J is TRBJ1-2; D is undetermined. CDR3 residues: CASTPSNGANYGYTF. The CDR3 nucleotides read TGTGCCAGCACCCCATCCAACGGGGCTAACTATGGCTACACCTTC.